Listed here is a single TCR beta chain. The antigen remains unidentified. This CDR3 is built from 14 residues. Germline-derived CDR1 and CDR2 are MNHEY and SMNVEV (reference sequence). V shed 4 bases and J 8 bases; nucleotides not matched to a gene: 8. These data come from a study of cytomegalovirus exposure and HLA in healthy donors. Study overall: The Caucasian-associated ancestry cluster contained 81% of the approximately 390 genotyped donors.

The study's findings and limits: In all likelihood, a cluster of highly shared sequence variants was a sequencing artifact. A few V segments could not be told apart, such as TRBV6-2 and TRBV6-3, and were left out. Productive status was seen about 90% or about 30% of the time for most TCR beta V segments in an earlier analysis.

With 60 Vbeta and 13 Jbeta primers, the PCR was carried out. Libraries were prepared by immunoSEQ multiplex PCR; TCRdb keeps only in-frame clonotypes and omits some of them. The ten most abundant clones cover 0.79% of a sample with 180,000 or so clones. Sequenced: PBMCs. This receptor was identified in a woman under 30 in good health and CMV-seropositive. The chain recombines TRBV27 with TRBJ2-3, with 8 bases identical to TRBD2. The CDR3 DNA sequence: TGTGCCAGCAGTTATGGACTAGCCATAGGTACGCAGTATTTT. It encodes CASSYGLAIGTQYF.